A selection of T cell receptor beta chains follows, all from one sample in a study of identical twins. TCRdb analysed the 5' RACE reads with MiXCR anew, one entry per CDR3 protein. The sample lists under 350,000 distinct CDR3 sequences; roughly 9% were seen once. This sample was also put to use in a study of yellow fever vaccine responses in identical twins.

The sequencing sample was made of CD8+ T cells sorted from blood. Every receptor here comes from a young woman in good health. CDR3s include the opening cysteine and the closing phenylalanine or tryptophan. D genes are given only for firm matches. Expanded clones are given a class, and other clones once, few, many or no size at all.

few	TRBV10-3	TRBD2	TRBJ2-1	CAISEYTSGGQNEQFF	TGTGCCATCAGTGAGTATACTAGCGGGGGCCAGAATGAGCAGTTCTTC
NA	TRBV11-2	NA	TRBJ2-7	CASSGGTVRAWEQYF	TGTGCCAGCAGCGGGGGGACAGTCAGGGCGTGGGAGCAGTACTTC
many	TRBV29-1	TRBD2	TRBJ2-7	CSVESVSGRASEQYF	TGCAGCGTTGAATCCGTTAGCGGGAGGGCCTCCGAGCAGTACTTC
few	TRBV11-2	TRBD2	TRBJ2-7	CASSSFSGRGYEQYF	TGTGCCAGCAGTTCTTTTAGCGGGAGAGGCTACGAGCAGTACTTC
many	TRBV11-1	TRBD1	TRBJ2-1	CASSFPLQGGDEQFF	TGTGCCAGCAGCTTTCCTCTACAGGGGGGCGATGAGCAGTTCTTC
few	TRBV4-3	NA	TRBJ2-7	CASSQDRQGPYEQYF	TGCGCCAGCAGCCAAGATCGGCAGGGGCCCTACGAGCAGTACTTC
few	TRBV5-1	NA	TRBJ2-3	CASSQLGTPYTDTQYF	TGCGCCAGCAGCCAACTGGGGACACCCTACACAGATACGCAGTATTTT
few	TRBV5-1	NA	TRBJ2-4	CASSLDETRNIQYF	TGCGCCAGCAGCTTGGACGAGACCAGAAACATTCAGTACTTC
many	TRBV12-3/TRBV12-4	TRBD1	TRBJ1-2	CASRSRDRDVEGYTF	TGTGCCAGCAGATCCCGGGACAGGGATGTAGAAGGCTACACCTTC
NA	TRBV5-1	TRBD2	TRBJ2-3	CASTFSFSGGAADTQYF	TGCGCCAGCACCTTCTCCTTCAGCGGGGGGGCCGCAGATACGCAGTATTTT
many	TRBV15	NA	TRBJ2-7	CATSRFFDRSSYEQYF	TGTGCCACCAGCAGATTTTTCGACAGGAGCTCCTACGAGCAGTACTTC
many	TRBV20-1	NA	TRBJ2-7	CSATDSRGAGTTWYEQYF	TGCAGTGCTACTGATTCGAGGGGTGCCGGAACCACCTGGTACGAGCAGTACTTC
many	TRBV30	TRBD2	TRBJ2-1	CAWASGETSYNEQFF	TGTGCCTGGGCTAGCGGGGAAACCTCCTACAATGAGCAGTTCTTC
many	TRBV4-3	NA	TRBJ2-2	CASSQDVNRETGELFF	TGCGCCAGCAGCCAAGATGTTAACAGGGAGACCGGGGAGCTGTTTTTT
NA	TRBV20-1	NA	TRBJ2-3	CSREGGAADTQYF	TGCAGCAGGGAAGGGGGAGCGGCAGATACGCAGTATTTT
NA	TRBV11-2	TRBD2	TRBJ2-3	CASSPSGTLAGVSGDTQYF	TGTGCCAGCAGCCCCTCGGGGACACTAGCGGGAGTATCGGGAGATACGCAGTATTTT
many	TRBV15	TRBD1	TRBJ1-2	CATSRATDRALGGYTF	TGTGCCACCAGCAGAGCAACGGACAGGGCCCTCGGCGGCTACACCTTC
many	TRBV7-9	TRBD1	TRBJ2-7	CASSLQTGISSYEQYF	TGTGCCAGCAGCTTGCAGACAGGGATCAGCTCCTACGAGCAGTACTTC
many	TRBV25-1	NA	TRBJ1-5	CASSLWDSNQPQHF	TGTGCCAGCAGTTTGTGGGATAGCAATCAGCCCCAGCATTTT
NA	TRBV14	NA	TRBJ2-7	CASSLGQISYEQYF	TGTGCCAGCAGCCTTGGGCAGATCTCCTACGAGCAGTACTTC
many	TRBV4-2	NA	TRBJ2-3	CASSQPLDDNTQYF	TGTGCCAGCAGCCAACCCTTGGACGACAATACGCAGTATTTT
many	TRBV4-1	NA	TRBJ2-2	CASSQDQETGELFF	TGCGCCAGCAGCCAAGACCAGGAAACCGGGGAGCTGTTTTTT
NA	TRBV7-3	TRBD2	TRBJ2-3	CASSSLGLAGAPDTQYF	TGTGCCAGCAGCTCCCTTGGGCTAGCGGGGGCGCCAGATACGCAGTATTTT
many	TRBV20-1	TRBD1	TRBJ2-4	CSASETGVLENIQYF	TGCAGTGCTAGCGAGACAGGGGTACTTGAAAACATTCAGTACTTC
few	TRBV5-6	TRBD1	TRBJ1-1	CASKSTGVSGGRTEAFF	TGTGCCAGCAAATCGACAGGGGTCTCCGGGGGAAGAACTGAAGCTTTCTTT
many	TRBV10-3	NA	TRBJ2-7	CAISEPNWYEQYF	TGTGCCATCAGTGAGCCGAACTGGTACGAGCAGTACTTC
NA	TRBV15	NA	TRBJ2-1	CATSDRTSYNEQFF	TGTGCCACCTCGGATCGAACCTCCTACAATGAGCAGTTCTTC
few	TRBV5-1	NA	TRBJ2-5	CASSLGSIQETQYF	TGCGCCAGCAGCTTGGGATCAATCCAAGAGACCCAGTACTTC
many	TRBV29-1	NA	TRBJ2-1	CSDVDSYNEQFF	TGCAGCGACGTAGACAGCTACAATGAGCAGTTCTTC
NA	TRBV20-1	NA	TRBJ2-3	CSARDRADYTDTQYF	TGCAGTGCTAGAGATAGAGCGGATTACACAGATACGCAGTATTTT
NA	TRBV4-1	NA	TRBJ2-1	CASSQVNNNEQFF	TGCGCCAGCAGCCAAGTGAATAACAATGAGCAGTTCTTC
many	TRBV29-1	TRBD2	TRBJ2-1	CSVVEAGAVEQFF	TGCAGCGTTGTAGAGGCGGGAGCAGTTGAGCAGTTCTTC
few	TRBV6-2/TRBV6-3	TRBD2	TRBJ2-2	CASSYRILAGAPPDTGELFF	TGTGCCAGCAGTTACCGAATCTTAGCGGGAGCTCCCCCCGACACCGGGGAGCTGTTTTTT
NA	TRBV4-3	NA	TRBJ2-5	CASSQGLAPAETQYF	TGCGCCAGCAGCCAAGGCCTAGCGCCCGCGGAGACCCAGTACTTC
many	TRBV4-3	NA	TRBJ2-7	CASSQDSGTPWEAGEQYF	TGCGCCAGCAGCCAAGATTCGGGGACGCCATGGGAGGCTGGCGAGCAGTACTTC
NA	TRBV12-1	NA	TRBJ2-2	CASSSKDSRGGGELFF	TGTGCCAGCAGCTCCAAGGACAGTCGAGGAGGTGGGGAGCTGTTTTTT
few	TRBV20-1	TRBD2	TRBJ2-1	CSARELGAGGYNEQFF	TGCAGTGCTAGAGAGTTAGGAGCGGGGGGATACAATGAGCAGTTCTTC
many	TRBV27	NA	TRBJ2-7	CASSLRAGGFYEQYF	TGTGCCAGCAGTTTAAGGGCAGGGGGGTTCTACGAGCAGTACTTC
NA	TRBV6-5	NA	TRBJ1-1	CASSYYMWPTEAFF	TGTGCCAGCAGTTACTACATGTGGCCCACTGAAGCTTTCTTT
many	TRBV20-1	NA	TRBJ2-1	CSADTGNEQFF	TGCAGTGCCGATACTGGCAATGAGCAGTTCTTC
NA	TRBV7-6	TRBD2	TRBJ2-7	CASSFFSGGSYEQYF	TGTGCCAGCAGCTTTTTTAGCGGGGGCTCCTACGAGCAGTACTTC
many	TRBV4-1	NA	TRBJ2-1	CASRDSTYNEQFF	TGCGCCAGCCGCGACAGCACCTACAATGAGCAGTTCTTC
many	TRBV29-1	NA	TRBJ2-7	CSVYNGETYEQYF	TGCAGCGTTTATAACGGCGAGACCTACGAGCAGTACTTC
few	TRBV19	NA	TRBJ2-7	CASSGPIGRVGYEQYF	TGTGCCAGTAGTGGCCCGATCGGCAGGGTCGGGTACGAGCAGTACTTC
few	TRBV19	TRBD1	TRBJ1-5	CASSMDIGTGPYQPQHF	TGTGCCAGTAGTATGGACATCGGGACAGGTCCTTATCAGCCCCAGCATTTT
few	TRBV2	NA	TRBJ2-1	CASSPGTGSNEQFF	TGTGCCAGCAGTCCCGGGACGGGGAGTAATGAGCAGTTCTTC
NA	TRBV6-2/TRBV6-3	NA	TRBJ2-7	CASSKKGGNTGEQYF	TGTGCCAGCAGTAAGAAGGGCGGGAATACGGGAGAGCAGTACTTC
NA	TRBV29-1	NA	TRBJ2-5	CSVPPLANPPDRGGLEETQYF	TGCAGCGTCCCACCTCTAGCGAACCCGCCCGACCGTGGGGGATTAGAGGAGACCCAGTACTTC
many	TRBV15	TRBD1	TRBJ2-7	CATSRERFGQAAYEQYF	TGTGCCACCAGCAGAGAGAGGTTCGGACAGGCCGCCTACGAGCAGTACTTC
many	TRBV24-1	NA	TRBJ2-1	CATSDGSAGGSSYNEQFF	TGTGCCACCAGTGATGGATCCGCCGGGGGAAGCTCCTACAATGAGCAGTTCTTC
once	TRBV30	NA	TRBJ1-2	CAWSRGYDGYTF	TGTGCCTGGAGCCGGGGCTACGATGGCTACACCTTC
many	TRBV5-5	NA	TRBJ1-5	CASSPRVNNQPQHF	TGTGCCAGCAGCCCCCGGGTGAACAATCAGCCCCAGCATTTT
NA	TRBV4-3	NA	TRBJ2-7	CASSPGEGTYEQYF	TGCGCCAGCAGCCCAGGCGAGGGAACCTACGAGCAGTACTTC
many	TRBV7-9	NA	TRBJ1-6	CASSLVSGHRNSPLHF	TGTGCCAGCAGCTTAGTGTCCGGACACAGGAATTCACCCCTCCACTTT
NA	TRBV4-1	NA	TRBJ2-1	CASSQWAAETYNEQFF	TGCGCCAGCAGCCAATGGGCGGCGGAGACCTACAATGAGCAGTTCTTC